These T cell receptor beta chains were read from a single sample in a study of blood T cell repertoires in COVID-19. Clones were read by immunoSEQ multiplex PCR, and TCRdb kept only the in-frame ones, dropping some. This sample has roughly 250,000 clones; about 87% occur once, and the top ten carry under 4.5%. The sequenced sample was peripheral blood. The source of these receptors is a man in his sixties who had recovered from COVID-19. Each CDR3 is given with its conserved first and last residue. Fields, in order: J gene, clone size, D gene, V gene, CDR3 DNA, CDR3 protein. A D gene is named only where the DNA matches it firmly. The size field is filled for only some rows; it gives once, few, many or a size class.

J: TRBJ1-3; size: many; D: .; V: TRBV4-2; DNA: TGTGCCAGCAGCCAAGATATCCGGGTAGCCTCTGGAAACACCATATATTTT; CDR3: CASSQDIRVASGNTIYF
J: TRBJ2-7; size: .; D: .; V: TRBV7-9; DNA: TGTGCCAGCAGCTTAGGGGCAGGGATCTACGAGCAGTACTTC; CDR3: CASSLGAGIYEQYF
J: TRBJ2-6; size: .; D: TRBD1; V: TRBV9; DNA: TGTGCCAGCAGCCCCTACCAGGGGGCTGGGGCCAACGTCCTGACTTTC; CDR3: CASSPYQGAGANVLTF
J: TRBJ2-2; size: .; D: .; V: TRBV27; DNA: TGTGCCAGCAGCTTAGTAAGACAGGCAGGGCCGACCGGGGAGCTGTTTTTT; CDR3: CASSLVRQAGPTGELFF
J: TRBJ1-1; size: .; D: TRBD1; V: TRBV7-2; DNA: TGTGCCAGCAGCCGTGGGATACAGGGGAGCACTGAAGCTTTCTTT; CDR3: CASSRGIQGSTEAFF
J: TRBJ1-3; size: .; D: .; V: TRBV7-8; DNA: TGTGCCAGCAGTTCGGGGGACGGTCGCTCTGGAAACACCATATATTTT; CDR3: CASSSGDGRSGNTIYF
J: TRBJ1-2; size: .; D: TRBD1; V: TRBV10-3; DNA: TGTGCCATCAGAAAGACAGGGGGGAACTATGGCTACACCTTC; CDR3: CAIRKTGGNYGYTF
J: TRBJ2-1; size: .; D: TRBD1; V: TRBV7-2; DNA: TGTGCCAGCAGCCAACTACAGGGGGCCTACAATGAGCAGTTCTTC; CDR3: CASSQLQGAYNEQFF
J: TRBJ2-5; size: .; D: .; V: TRBV18; DNA: TGTGCCAGCTCATCCCCGGGAACCAAGGAGACCCAGTACTTC; CDR3: CASSSPGTKETQYF
J: TRBJ1-4; size: .; D: .; V: TRBV19; DNA: TGTGCCAGCTTTTCTCCGGTTTCTAATGAAAAACTGTTTTTT; CDR3: CASFSPVSNEKLFF
J: TRBJ2-2; size: .; D: .; V: TRBV5-1; DNA: TGCGCCAGCAGCTTGCCCCCGGGCACCGGGGAGCTGTTTTTT; CDR3: CASSLPPGTGELFF
J: TRBJ1-2; size: .; D: .; V: TRBV14; DNA: TGTGCCAGCAGCCAAGATTTGGGGGGGTTTACCGGCTACACCTTC; CDR3: CASSQDLGGFTGYTF
J: TRBJ2-1; size: .; D: .; V: TRBV5-5; DNA: TGTGCCAGCAGCTTGGAAGTTCTCTGGGCGCAGGGGTTCTTC; CDR3: CASSLEVLWAQGFF
J: TRBJ1-1; size: .; D: .; V: TRBV5-1; DNA: TGCGCCAGCAGGGGAGAGCCGGGACAGAACACTGAAGCTTTCTTT; CDR3: CASRGEPGQNTEAFF
J: TRBJ2-3; size: .; D: TRBD2; V: TRBV4-1; DNA: TGCGCCAGCAGCCAGTCTCCCGGGACTAGCGGGGCTAGCACAGATACGCAGTATTTT; CDR3: CASSQSPGTSGASTDTQYF
J: TRBJ2-5; size: .; D: .; V: TRBV12-5; DNA: TGTGCTAGTGGTCCCTCCAGGGATGTGGGCCAAGAGACCCAGTACTTC; CDR3: CASGPSRDVGQETQYF
J: TRBJ1-6; size: few; D: .; V: TRBV18; DNA: TGTGCCAGCTCACCATACGGGGGAGGTAATTCACCCCTCCACTTT; CDR3: CASSPYGGGNSPLHF
J: TRBJ2-3; size: once; D: .; V: TRBV29-1; DNA: TGCAGCGTTGAGGGGGGGGCGCATACAGATACGCAGTATTTT; CDR3: CSVEGGAHTDTQYF
J: TRBJ2-7; size: once; D: TRBD1; V: TRBV9; DNA: TGTGCCAGCAGCTTACGGACAGGGACATCCTACGAGCAGTACTTC; CDR3: CASSLRTGTSYEQYF
J: TRBJ1-1; size: .; D: TRBD1; V: TRBV2; DNA: TGTGCCAGCGGAAGGACAGGGGGAAAGGCTGAAGCTTTCTTT; CDR3: CASGRTGGKAEAFF
J: TRBJ1-5; size: .; D: .; V: TRBV30; DNA: TGTGCCTGGAGAGGTCCAGGGTCTGGCAATCAGCCCCAGCATTTT; CDR3: CAWRGPGSGNQPQHF
J: TRBJ2-5; size: once; D: .; V: TRBV12-3/TRBV12-4; DNA: TGTGCCAGCAGTTACTCGGAGGAGACCCAGTACTTC; CDR3: CASSYSEETQYF
J: TRBJ1-5; size: .; D: .; V: TRBV6-5; DNA: TGTGCCAGCAGCCAGGACAGAAATCAGCCCCAGCATTTT; CDR3: CASSQDRNQPQHF
J: TRBJ1-1; size: .; D: .; V: TRBV10-2; DNA: TGCGCCAGCAGAGAACAGAGACGGAACACTGAAGCTTTCTTT; CDR3: CASREQRRNTEAFF
J: TRBJ2-5; size: .; D: .; V: TRBV7-9; DNA: TGTGCCAGCAGCTACCAGGACTATCAAGAGACCCAGTACTTC; CDR3: CASSYQDYQETQYF
J: TRBJ1-5; size: .; D: .; V: TRBV19; DNA: TGTGCCAGTAGTATGCGGGTTGGGGTTCAGCCCCAGCATTTT; CDR3: CASSMRVGVQPQHF
J: TRBJ1-4; size: once; D: .; V: TRBV7-9; DNA: TGTGCCAGCAGCTTATGGGGCGCCGCAACTAATGAAAAACTGTTTTTT; CDR3: CASSLWGAATNEKLFF
J: TRBJ2-2; size: once; D: .; V: TRBV18; DNA: TGTGCCAGCTCACCTCAGGGCCTGAACACCGGGGAGCTGTTTTTT; CDR3: CASSPQGLNTGELFF
J: TRBJ2-3; size: .; D: .; V: TRBV19; DNA: TGTGCCAGTAGTAGACAGAACACAGATACGCAGTATTTT; CDR3: CASSRQNTDTQYF
J: TRBJ2-6; size: .; D: TRBD2; V: TRBV4-2; DNA: TGTGCCAGCAGCCATCGTAAGACTAGCGGGGCTTCTGGGGCCAACGTCCTGACTTTC; CDR3: CASSHRKTSGASGANVLTF
J: TRBJ2-5; size: .; D: .; V: TRBV7-8; DNA: TGTGCCAGCACGGAGGGCGGGGAGACCCAGTACTTC; CDR3: CASTEGGETQYF
J: TRBJ2-2; size: .; D: TRBD1; V: TRBV4-1; DNA: TGCGCCAGCAGCCAAGTATACGGGACAGGGCAACCCGGGGAGCTGTTTTTT; CDR3: CASSQVYGTGQPGELFF
J: TRBJ2-1; size: .; D: TRBD1; V: TRBV7-6; DNA: TGTGCCAGCAGCTTACTCACAGGTGACAGGGACGGTGAGCAGTTCTTC; CDR3: CASSLLTGDRDGEQFF
J: TRBJ1-3; size: .; D: .; V: TRBV11-2; DNA: TGTGCCAGCAGCCTCAGGTCTTTGCTATGGAACACCATATATTTT; CDR3: CASSLRSLLWNTIYF
J: TRBJ1-5; size: .; D: TRBD1; V: TRBV12-5; DNA: TGTGCTAGTGGCTCAGGGGGTAGCAATCAGCCCCAGCATTTT; CDR3: CASGSGGSNQPQHF
J: TRBJ2-7; size: .; D: .; V: TRBV21-1; DNA: TGTGCCAGCAGCTACAATAGGGGCCTCTACGAGCAGTACTTC; CDR3: CASSYNRGLYEQYF
J: TRBJ1-2; size: .; D: .; V: TRBV5-1; DNA: TGCGCCAGCAGCGAGGACAGAGTCTACACCTTC; CDR3: CASSEDRVYTF
J: TRBJ1-5; size: .; D: .; V: TRBV19; DNA: TGTGCCAGTAGTATACAGAACCTCAATCAGCCCCAGCATTTT; CDR3: CASSIQNLNQPQHF
J: TRBJ2-7; size: .; D: TRBD2; V: TRBV3-1/TRBV3-2; DNA: TGTGCCAGCAGCCATTCTCTTTTTTTGGCTAGCGGGGGTTACGAGCAGTACTTC; CDR3: CASSHSLFLASGGYEQYF
J: TRBJ2-3; size: .; D: TRBD1; V: TRBV3-1/TRBV3-2; DNA: TGTGCCAGCAGCCGGACAGGGAAAGATACGCAGTATTTT; CDR3: CASSRTGKDTQYF
J: TRBJ1-1; size: .; D: TRBD1; V: TRBV6-5; DNA: TGTGCCAGCAGGGACAGGGGGCAGACTGAAGCTTTCTTT; CDR3: CASRDRGQTEAFF
J: TRBJ1-5; size: .; D: .; V: TRBV7-9; DNA: TGTGCCAGCAGCCCCGGAGGGTGGGATAATCAGCCCCAGCATTTT; CDR3: CASSPGGWDNQPQHF